What follows are 8 T cell receptor beta chains derived from one specimen sequenced in a study of T cells in Graves' hyperthyroidism and ophthalmopathy. The CDR3 regions of TCR beta were amplified from RNA transcripts. Carried out on the TCR CDR3, a first-round RT-PCR used the HTBI primer set. MiXCR, run by TCRdb on the multiplex PCR reads, gives a single entry per CDR3 protein. In the table there are about 350,000 distinct CDR3 sequences, 19% of which are singletons. The specimen sequenced was blood. The receptors were gathered from a woman between 18 and 30 years old with Graves' hyperthyroidism.

As concerns this clonotype: This clone may be a read error of a much larger clone one base away. The conserved final phenylalanine or tryptophan is absent from the CDR3, which likely points to a read error. The V and J genes are TRBV5-1 and TRBJ1-2; D uncertain. The V gene's germline CDR1 is SGHRS and CDR2 YFSETQ. The V end was cut by 0 bases, the J end by 5 bases, with 11 bases between. CDR3 length: 14 amino acids. The CDR3 reads CASSLADPDYGYTL. The DNA for the CDR3 is TGCGCCAGCAGCTTGGCCGATCCTGATTATGGCTACACCCTC.

The V call is TRBV29-1, the J call TRBJ2-5; a weak D match, TRBD2 (5 bases). Germline loops: CDR1 SQVTM, CDR2 ANQGSEA. V lost 5 bases and J lost 5, with 9 bases in between. The CDR3 is made up of 11 amino acids. The CDR3 is CSVSGAETQYF. CDR3 sequence (DNA): TGCAGCGTTAGCGGTGCGGAGACCCAGTACTTC.

This clonotype appeared many times. This chain's CDR3 is CASRPPGKPNYGYTF. CDR3 nucleotide sequence: TGTGCCAGCCGCCCCCCGGGGAAACCTAACTATGGCTACACCTTC. The chain is built from TRBV7-2 and TRBJ1-2; D not resolved. Trimming pared 8 bases from V and 0 bases from J, leaving 16 bases between. The V gene's germline CDR1 is SGHTA and CDR2 FQGNSA. The CDR3 has 15 amino acids.

This clonotype has just a few counts. A much larger clone differs from this one at a single base, so this may be a read error. The chain couples TRBV28 to TRBJ1-1, with D unresolved. The CDR3 is made up of 13 amino acids. CDR1 is MDHEN, CDR2 SYDVKM, per germline. The CDR3 bases are TGTGCCAGCAGTTTTATTCCGGAGGCTGAAGCTTGCTTT. Its translation: CASSFIPEAEACF.

This clonotype has ten or more counts. The chain has TRBV12-3 or TRBV12-4 and TRBJ1-1; unclear D gene. The V and J ends lost 6 bases and 0 bases respectively, with 17 bases between them. This CDR3 has 16 amino acids. The CDR3 spells CASSPLRPSMNTEAFF. The CDR3 nucleotides are TGTGCCAGCAGCCCCCTCAGACCATCGATGAACACTGAAGCTTTCTTT.

This clonotype occurred many times. The J gene is TRBJ1-2, the V gene TRBV5-1, with 8 bases fitting TRBD1. The junction had 4 bases not matched to a gene; V was cut back by 1 base and J by 8 bases. CDR3 length: 13 amino acids. Germline assignment: CDR1 SGHRS and CDR2 YFSETQ. The CDR3 is CASSLRQGIGYTF. The CDR3 region has the DNA TGCGCCAGCAGCTTGCGACAGGGGATCGGCTACACCTTC.

Ten or more counts support this clonotype. The V gene is TRBV29-1, the J gene TRBJ1-1; tentatively, D is TRBD1 (5 bases). From germline, CDR1 is SQVTM and CDR2 ANQGSEA. Between the trimmed V and J ends, which lost 5 bases and 4 bases, there was a span of 11 bases. The CDR3 length is 12 residues. CDR3 residues: CSVPGLATEAFF. The CDR3 DNA sequence: TGCAGCGTTCCAGGGCTGGCCACTGAAGCTTTCTTT.

The gene calls are TRBV12-3 or TRBV12-4 and TRBJ2-2; 11 bases line up with TRBD2. CDR3 length: 16 residues. Trimming removed 6 bases from V and 1 base from J; junction bases left unmatched: 4. DNA of the CDR3: TGTGCCAGCAGAATTAGCGGGGGGGTGAACACCGGGGAGCTGTTTTTT. As protein: CASRISGGVNTGELFF.